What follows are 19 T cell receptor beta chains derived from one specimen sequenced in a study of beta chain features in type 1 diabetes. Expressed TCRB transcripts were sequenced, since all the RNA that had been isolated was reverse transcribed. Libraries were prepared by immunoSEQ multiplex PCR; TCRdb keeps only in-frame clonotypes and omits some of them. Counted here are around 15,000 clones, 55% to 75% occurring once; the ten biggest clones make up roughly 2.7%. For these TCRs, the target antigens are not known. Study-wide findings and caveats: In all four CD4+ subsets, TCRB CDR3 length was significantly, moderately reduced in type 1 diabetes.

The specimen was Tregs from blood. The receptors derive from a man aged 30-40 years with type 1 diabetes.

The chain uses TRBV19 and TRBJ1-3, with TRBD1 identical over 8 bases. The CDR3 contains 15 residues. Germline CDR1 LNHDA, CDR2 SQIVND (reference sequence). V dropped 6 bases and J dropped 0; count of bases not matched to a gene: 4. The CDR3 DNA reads TGTGCCAGTAGAAGGACAGGGAGCTCTGGAAACACCATATATTTT. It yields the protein CASRRTGSSGNTIYF.

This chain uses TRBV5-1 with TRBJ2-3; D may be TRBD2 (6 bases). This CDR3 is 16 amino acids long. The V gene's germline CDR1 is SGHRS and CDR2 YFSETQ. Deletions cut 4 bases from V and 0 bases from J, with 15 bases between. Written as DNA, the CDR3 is TGCGCCAGCAGCCAACTCCGGGACTCCAGCACAGATACGCAGTATTTT. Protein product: CASSQLRDSSTDTQYF.

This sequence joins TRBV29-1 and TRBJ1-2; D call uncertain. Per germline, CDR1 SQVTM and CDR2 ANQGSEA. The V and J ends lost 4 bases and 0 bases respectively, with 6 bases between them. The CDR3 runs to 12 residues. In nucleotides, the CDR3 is TGCAGCGTTGGAGGCGCTAACTATGGCTACACCTTC. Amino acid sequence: CSVGGANYGYTF.

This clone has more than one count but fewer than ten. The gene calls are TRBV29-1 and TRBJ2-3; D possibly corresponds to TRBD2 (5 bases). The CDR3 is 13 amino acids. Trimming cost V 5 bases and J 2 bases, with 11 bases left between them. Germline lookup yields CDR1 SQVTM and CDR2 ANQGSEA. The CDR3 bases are TGCAGCGTTCGTGCCGGGGTCACAGATACGCAGTATTTT. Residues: CSVRAGVTDTQYF.

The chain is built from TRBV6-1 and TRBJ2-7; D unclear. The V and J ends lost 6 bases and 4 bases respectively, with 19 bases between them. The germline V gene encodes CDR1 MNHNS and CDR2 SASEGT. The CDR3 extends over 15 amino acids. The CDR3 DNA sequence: TGTGCCAGCAGCCAAGGTCGGGTATCCGGATACGAGCAGTACTTC. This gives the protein CASSQGRVSGYEQYF.

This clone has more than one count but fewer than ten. The CDR3 here is CASSRGGAASTDTQYF. As DNA, the CDR3 is TGTGCCAGCAGCCGAGGGGGCGCTGCTAGCACAGATACGCAGTATTTT. The rearrangement joins TRBV11-3 to TRBJ2-3, with 7 nucleotides matching TRBD1. Germline-derived CDR1 and CDR2 are SGHNT and YENEEA. V lost 5 bases to trimming and J lost 0 bases; unmatched junction nucleotides: 8. The CDR3 length is 16 residues.

CDR3 DNA: TGCGCCAGCAGCCTTGTGACCCGCCGGCGGGGCTACACCTTC. Translating it yields CASSLVTRRRGYTF. The J gene is TRBJ1-2, the V gene TRBV4-1; D call uncertain. The CDR3 runs 14 residues. V was pared by 4 bases and J by 8 bases, with 17 bases between. From germline, CDR1 is MGHRA and CDR2 YSYEKL.

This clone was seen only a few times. This CDR3 reads CSVVGAGKETQYF. The DNA of the CDR3 is TGCAGCGTTGTAGGAGCGGGTAAAGAGACCCAGTACTTC. This chain uses TRBV29-1 with TRBJ2-5, with D possibly being TRBD2 (6 bases). V lost 4 bases to trimming and J lost 3 bases, with 12 bases between them. Germline V gene lookup returns CDR1 SQVTM and CDR2 ANQGSEA. The CDR3 extends over 13 amino acids.

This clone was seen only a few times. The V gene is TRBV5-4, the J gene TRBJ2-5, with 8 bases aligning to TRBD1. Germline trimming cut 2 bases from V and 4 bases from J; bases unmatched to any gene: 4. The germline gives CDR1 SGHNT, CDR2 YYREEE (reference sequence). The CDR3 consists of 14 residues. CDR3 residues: CASSLGTGGETQYF. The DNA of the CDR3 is TGTGCCAGCAGCTTAGGGACAGGCGGAGAGACCCAGTACTTC. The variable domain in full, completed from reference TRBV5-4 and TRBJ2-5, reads ETGVTQSPTHLIKTRGQQVTLRCSSQSGHNTVSWYQQALGQGPQFIFQYYREEENGRGNFPPRFSGLQFPNYSSELNVNALELDDSALYLCASSLGTGGETQYFGPGTRLLVL.

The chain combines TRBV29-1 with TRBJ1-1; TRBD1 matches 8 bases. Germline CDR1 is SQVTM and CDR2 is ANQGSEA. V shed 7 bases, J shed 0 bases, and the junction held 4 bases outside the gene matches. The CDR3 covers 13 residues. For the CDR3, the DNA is TGCAGCGCCGGACAGGGCTTGAACACTGAAGCTTTCTTT. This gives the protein CSAGQGLNTEAFF.

As DNA, the CDR3 is TGTGCCAGCAGCTTCAGGGGAGTTAACACCGGGGAGCTGTTTTTT. This translates into CASSFRGVNTGELFF. The chain has TRBV5-6 and TRBJ2-2; D is possibly TRBD1 (6 bases). The CDR3 is 15 amino acids. V shed 2 bases and J shed 2 bases, with 10 bases lying between them. Germline V gene sequence: CDR1 SGHDT, CDR2 YYEEEE.

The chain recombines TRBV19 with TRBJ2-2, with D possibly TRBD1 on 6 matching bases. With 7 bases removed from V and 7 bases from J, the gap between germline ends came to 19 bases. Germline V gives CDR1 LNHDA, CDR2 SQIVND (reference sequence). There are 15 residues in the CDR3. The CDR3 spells CASIPGYREDGELFF. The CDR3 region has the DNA TGTGCCAGTATACCCGGTTACAGGGAAGACGGGGAGCTGTTTTTT.

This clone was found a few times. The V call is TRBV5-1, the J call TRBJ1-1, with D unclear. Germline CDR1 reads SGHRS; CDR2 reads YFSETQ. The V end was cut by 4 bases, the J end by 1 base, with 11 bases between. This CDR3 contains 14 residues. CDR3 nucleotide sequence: TGCGCCAGCAGCCACCACGCGAAGAACACTGAAGCTTTCTTT. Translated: CASSHHAKNTEAFF.

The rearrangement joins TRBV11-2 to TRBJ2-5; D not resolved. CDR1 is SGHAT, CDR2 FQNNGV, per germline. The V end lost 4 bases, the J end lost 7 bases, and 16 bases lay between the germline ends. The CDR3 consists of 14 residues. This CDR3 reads CASSSLGSTGTQYF. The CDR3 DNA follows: TGTGCCAGCAGCTCCCTCGGGTCCACTGGGACCCAGTACTTC.

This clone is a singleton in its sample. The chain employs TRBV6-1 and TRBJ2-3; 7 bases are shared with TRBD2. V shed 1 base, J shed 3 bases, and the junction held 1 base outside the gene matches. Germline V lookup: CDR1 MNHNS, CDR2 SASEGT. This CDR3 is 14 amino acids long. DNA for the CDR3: TGTGCCAGCAGTGAAGGAGCGGGGACAGATACGCAGTATTTT. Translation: CASSEGAGTDTQYF.

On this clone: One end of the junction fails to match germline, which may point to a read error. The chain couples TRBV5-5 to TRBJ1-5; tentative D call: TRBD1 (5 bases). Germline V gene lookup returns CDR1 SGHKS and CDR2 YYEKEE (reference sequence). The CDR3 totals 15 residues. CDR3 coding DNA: TGTGCCAGCGGGAGGGGTGGGACGGGCAATCAGCTCCAGCATTTT. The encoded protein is CASGRGGTGNQLQHF.

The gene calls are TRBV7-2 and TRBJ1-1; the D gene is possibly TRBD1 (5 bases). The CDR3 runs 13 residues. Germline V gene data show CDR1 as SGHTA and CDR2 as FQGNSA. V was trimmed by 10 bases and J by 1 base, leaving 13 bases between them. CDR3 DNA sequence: TGTGCCACCAAGACAGCTCCGAACACTGAAGCTTTCTTT. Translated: CATKTAPNTEAFF.

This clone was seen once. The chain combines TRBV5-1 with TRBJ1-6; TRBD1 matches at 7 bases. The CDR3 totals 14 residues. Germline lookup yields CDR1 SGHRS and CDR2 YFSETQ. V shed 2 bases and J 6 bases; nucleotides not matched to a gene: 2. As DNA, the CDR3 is TGCGCCAGCAGCTTCGGGACAGCTAATTCACCCCTCCACTTT. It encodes CASSFGTANSPLHF.

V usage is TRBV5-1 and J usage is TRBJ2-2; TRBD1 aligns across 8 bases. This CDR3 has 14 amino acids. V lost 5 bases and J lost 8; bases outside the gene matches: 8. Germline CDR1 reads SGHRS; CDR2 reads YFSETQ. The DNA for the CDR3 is TGCGCCAGCAGTAGGCAGGGGGCGCCGGGGGAGCTGTTTTTT. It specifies CASSRQGAPGELFF.